The clone carrying this TCR beta chain was seen a handful of times. What it recognizes is unknown. Produced via immunoSEQ multiplex PCR; TCRdb's table is partial and in-frame only. The table includes roughly 5,300 clones, roughly 79% detected once. The CDR3 length is 18 residues. Germline lookup yields CDR1 LNHDA and CDR2 SQIVND (reference sequence). Unmatched junction bases numbered 13, after V lost 4 bases and J lost 3 bases. Recipient blood drawn about 28 days pretransplant and days 30, 100, 180 after. These data come from a study of T cell clonotyping in hematopoietic cell transplantation. Study conclusions and caveats: Recipient TCR diversity dropped after transplant; expanded clonotypes rose from day 30 to 180. Few recipient clonotypes overlapped donors; over 95% were de novo at given depth. CD4 and CD8 repertoire contributions could not be separated without sorting.

This sequence originates from a male patient over 55 who had an allogeneic stem cell transplant, so T cells may come from the graft donor. Some clones in this sample may be carry-over from other donors' samples. This chain joins TRBV19 and TRBJ2-1, with 9 bases matching TRBD2. The source was peripheral blood mononuclear cells, collected 100 days after allogeneic stem cell transplant. This CDR3 is CASSNPTEGAGGYNEQFF. The CDR3 coding sequence is TGTGCCAGTAGTAACCCCACCGAGGGAGCGGGGGGCTACAATGAGCAGTTCTTC.